This TCR beta chain was found in a study of shared clonotypes between healthy human individuals. Measured with immunoSEQ multiplex PCR; TCRdb has only the in-frame clones, and not every one. The table includes about 1.5 million clones, approximately 98% detected once. About this clone itself: What it binds is unknown.

Findings and caveats of the study: Memory subsets generally showed smaller estimated richness than naive subsets did.

Donation came from healthy HIV-negative adults that had no recent acute infections or vaccinations. Sequences were obtained from naive CD4+ T cells sorted from blood. Subset meaning: CD45RA+ positively selected. The TCR was taken from a man aged 25 to 40 in good health.

The CDR3 is CASSPRQSSGSYEQYF. The CDR3 nucleotides read TGTGCCAGCTCACCACGCCAGTCTAGCGGCTCCTACGAGCAGTACTTC. This rearrangement joins TRBV18 to TRBJ2-7, with 7 bases lining up with TRBD2. This CDR3 contains 16 residues. The ends lost 1 base at V and 0 bases at J; junction bases unmatched: 6. Germline V lookup: CDR1 KGHSH, CDR2 LQKENI.